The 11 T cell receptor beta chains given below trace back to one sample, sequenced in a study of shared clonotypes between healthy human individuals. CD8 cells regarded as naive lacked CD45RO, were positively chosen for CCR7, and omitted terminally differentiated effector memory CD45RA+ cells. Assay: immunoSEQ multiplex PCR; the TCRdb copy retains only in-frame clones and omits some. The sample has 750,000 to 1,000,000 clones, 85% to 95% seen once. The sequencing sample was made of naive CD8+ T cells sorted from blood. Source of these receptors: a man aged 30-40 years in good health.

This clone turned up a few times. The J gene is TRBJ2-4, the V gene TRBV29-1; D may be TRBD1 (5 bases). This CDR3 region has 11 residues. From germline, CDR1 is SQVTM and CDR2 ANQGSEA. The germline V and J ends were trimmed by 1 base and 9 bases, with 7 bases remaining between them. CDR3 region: CSVEGQGIQYF. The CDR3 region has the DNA TGCAGCGTTGAAGGGCAGGGCATTCAGTACTTC.

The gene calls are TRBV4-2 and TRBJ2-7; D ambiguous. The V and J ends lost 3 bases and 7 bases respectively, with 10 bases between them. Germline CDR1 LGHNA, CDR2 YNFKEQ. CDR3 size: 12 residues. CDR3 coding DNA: TGTGCCAGCAGCCAGTCAACCACTGAGCAGTACTTC. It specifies CASSQSTTEQYF.

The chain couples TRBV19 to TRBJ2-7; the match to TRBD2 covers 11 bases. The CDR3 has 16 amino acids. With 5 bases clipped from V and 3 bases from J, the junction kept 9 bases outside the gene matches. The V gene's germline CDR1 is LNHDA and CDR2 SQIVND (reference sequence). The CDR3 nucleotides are TGTGCCAGTAGTCCCTGGGGACTAGCGGAAAACTACGAGCAGTACTTC. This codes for CASSPWGLAENYEQYF.

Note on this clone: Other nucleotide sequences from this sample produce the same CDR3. CDR3 in DNA: TGTGCCAGCAGCGTGGCTAGCGGGAGTTACGAGCAGTACTTC. This translates into CASSVASGSYEQYF. The V call is TRBV9, the J call TRBJ2-7; 10 bases fit TRBD2. Trimming at V came to 2 bases and at J to 4 bases, leaving 3 bases not matched to a gene. This CDR3 contains 14 residues. CDR1 and CDR2 (germline): SGDLS, YYNGEE. The full variable domain, completed using reference TRBV9 and TRBJ2-7, is DSGVTQTPKHLITATGQRVTLRCSPRSGDLSVYWYQQSLDQGLQFLIQYYNGEERAKGNILERFSAQQFPDLHSELNLSSLELGDSALYFCASSVASGSYEQYFGPGTRLTVT.

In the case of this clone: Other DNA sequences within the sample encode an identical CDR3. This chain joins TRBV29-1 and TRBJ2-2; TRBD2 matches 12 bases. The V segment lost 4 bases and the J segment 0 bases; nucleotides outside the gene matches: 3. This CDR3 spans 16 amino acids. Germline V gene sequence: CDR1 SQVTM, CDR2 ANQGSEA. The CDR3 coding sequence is TGCAGCGTTGTTGGACTAGCGGGATCGAACACCGGGGAGCTGTTTTTT. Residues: CSVVGLAGSNTGELFF.

This CDR3 reads CASSLEAWDTQYF. The CDR3 DNA follows: TGTGCCAGCAGTTTAGAGGCTTGGGATACGCAGTATTTT. The V gene is TRBV28, the J gene TRBJ2-3; no firm D call. CDR3 length: 13 amino acids. Germline V lookup: CDR1 MDHEN, CDR2 SYDVKM. V was cut by 2 bases and J by 6 bases, with 9 bases left in between. Based on the CDR3 plus reference TRBV28 and TRBJ2-3, the full variable domain is DVKVTQSSRYLVKRTGEKVFLECVQDMDHENMFWYRQDPGLGLRLIYFSYDVKMKEKGDIPEGYSVSREKKERFSLILESASTNQTSMYLCASSLEAWDTQYFGPGTRLTVL.

CDR3 region: CATWRGRLAGDNEQFF. The CDR3 DNA sequence: TGTGCCACCTGGCGGGGTCGGCTAGCGGGAGATAATGAGCAGTTCTTC. This chain uses TRBV15 with TRBJ2-1, with 10 bases matching TRBD2. V trimming: 8 bases; J trimming: 7 bases; junction bases outside the gene matches: 14. This CDR3 has 16 amino acids. Germline CDR1 LNHNV, CDR2 YYDKDF (reference sequence).

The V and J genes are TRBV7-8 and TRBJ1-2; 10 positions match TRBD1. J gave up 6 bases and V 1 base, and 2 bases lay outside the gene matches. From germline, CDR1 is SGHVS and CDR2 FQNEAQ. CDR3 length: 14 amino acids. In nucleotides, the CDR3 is TGTGCCAGCAGCTTAGTGACAGGGGGCCATGGCTACACCTTC. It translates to CASSLVTGGHGYTF.

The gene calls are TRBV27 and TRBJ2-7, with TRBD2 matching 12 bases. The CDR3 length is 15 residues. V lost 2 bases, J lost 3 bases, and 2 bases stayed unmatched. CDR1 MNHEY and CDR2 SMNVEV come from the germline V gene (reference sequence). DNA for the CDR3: TGTGCCAGCAGTTTAGCTAGCGGGAGGGTCTACGAGCAGTACTTC. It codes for CASSLASGRVYEQYF.

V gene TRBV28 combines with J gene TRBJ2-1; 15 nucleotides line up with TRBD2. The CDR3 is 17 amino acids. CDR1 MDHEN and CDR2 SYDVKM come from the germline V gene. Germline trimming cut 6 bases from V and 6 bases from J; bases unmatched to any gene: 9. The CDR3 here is CASSYGQGLAGGNEQFF. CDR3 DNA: TGTGCCAGCAGCTATGGACAGGGACTAGCGGGAGGCAATGAGCAGTTCTTC. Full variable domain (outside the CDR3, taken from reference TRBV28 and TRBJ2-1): DVKVTQSSRYLVKRTGEKVFLECVQDMDHENMFWYRQDPGLGLRLIYFSYDVKMKEKGDIPEGYSVSREKKERFSLILESASTNQTSMYLCASSYGQGLAGGNEQFFGPGTRLTVL.

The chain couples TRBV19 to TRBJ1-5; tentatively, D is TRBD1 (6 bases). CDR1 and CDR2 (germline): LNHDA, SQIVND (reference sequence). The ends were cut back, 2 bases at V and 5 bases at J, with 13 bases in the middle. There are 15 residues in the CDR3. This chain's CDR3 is CASSILEQGDQPQHF. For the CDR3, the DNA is TGTGCCAGTAGTATATTAGAACAGGGAGATCAGCCCCAGCATTTT.